These T cell receptor beta chains were read from a single sample in a study of cytomegalovirus exposure and HLA in healthy donors. The table came from immunoSEQ multiplex PCR; TCRdb's copy has only in-frame clones and leaves some out. The sample has some 150,000 clones, 75% to 80% seen once. Source material: PBMCs. Receptor source: a woman in her 30s in good health and CMV-seronegative. Both conserved end residues are part of each CDR3. Fields, in order: J gene, V gene, CDR3 protein.

TRBJ1-1 | TRBV6-5 | CASVRDTEAFF
TRBJ1-2 | TRBV6-6 | CASSRTGDDGYTF
TRBJ1-4 | TRBV6-1 | CASRGTGRNEKLFF
TRBJ2-2 | TRBV15 | CATSRTGATGELFF
TRBJ1-6 | TRBV5-6 | CVSSSPGGGSPLHF
TRBJ2-3 | TRBV6-1 | CASSLGTSTDTQYF
TRBJ1-1 | TRBV5-1 | CASSWTGGLNTEAFF
TRBJ1-5 | TRBV6-5 | CASSYQLNQPQHF
TRBJ1-1 | TRBV7-8 | CASSLGLTGVGTEAFF
TRBJ2-1 | TRBV6-1 | CASSVRDRGPSSYNEQFF
TRBJ1-1 | TRBV27 | CASSFATGTTEAFF
TRBJ2-1 | TRBV11-3 | CASSFGSGAGYNEQFF
TRBJ1-1 | TRBV19 | CASSGTVDTEAFF
TRBJ2-5 | TRBV4-2 | CASSQASRETQYF
TRBJ2-7 | TRBV5-1 | CASSLGPLTGEEQYF
TRBJ1-2 | TRBV7-2 | CASTPMPVGDFYGYTF
TRBJ1-1 | TRBV2 | CASSGDRNTEAFF
TRBJ2-7 | TRBV15 | CATSRLDRASYEQYF
TRBJ1-1 | TRBV7-9 | CASSFPFFRGNTEAFF
TRBJ2-7 | TRBV2 | CASSGDRGIYEQYF
TRBJ2-7 | TRBV9 | CASSVLSGISEQYF
TRBJ1-3 | TRBV5-6 | CASSLDPRGSGNTIYF
TRBJ2-3 | TRBV20-1 | CSANRDRAFF
TRBJ1-6 | TRBV12-5 | CASGPRDTRSPLHF
TRBJ1-1 | TRBV6-5 | CASSYSPGKAFF
TRBJ1-5 | TRBV19 | CASRNRVGDQPQHF
TRBJ2-3 | TRBV15 | CATSRVFAGGFDTQYF
TRBJ2-1 | TRBV7-3 | CASRSSGGAGEQFF
TRBJ2-7 | TRBV4-2 | CASSQSGGPSYEQYF
TRBJ1-1 | TRBV4-2 | CASSQLGQGNTEAFF
TRBJ2-7 | TRBV5-1 | CASKTHVTSGEQYF
TRBJ2-1 | TRBV13 | CASSYGGLLYNEQFF
TRBJ2-7 | TRBV13 | CASSPTTGSHEQYF
TRBJ2-5 | TRBV11-2 | CASSLRIGTSRETQYF
TRBJ1-5 | TRBV2 | CASRDTQVQPQHF
TRBJ2-5 | TRBV29-1 | CSVDGRIRETQYF